This T cell receptor (beta chain) was captured in a study of Graves' ophthalmopathy and Graves' hyperthyroidism. Whole-study context: Researchers obtained peripheral blood at initial diagnosis, before any treatment had begun.

The authors amplified TCR beta CDR3 regions, and they did so from RNA transcripts for repertoire sequencing. RT-PCR in the first round used HTBI primers; a second-round multiplex PCR followed. TCRdb processed the multiplex PCR reads anew with MiXCR; each CDR3 protein has one entry. The top ten clones hold 9.5% to 10% of a sample with approximately 460,000 distinct CDR3 sequences, approximately 15% of them seen once. This clonotype was detected many times. Germline lookup yields CDR1 MNHNS and CDR2 SASEGT. The V end lost 4 bases, the J end lost 5 bases, and 20 bases lay between the germline ends. The CDR3 has 16 amino acids.

This sequence originates from a woman in her thirties with Graves' ophthalmopathy. Sequenced input: blood. This chain connects TRBV6-1 to TRBJ2-5; TRBD1 might be the D (7 bases). The DNA for the CDR3 is TGTGCCAGCAGTGCCGGGACAGAAAAGGGAGGTGAGACCCAGTACTTC. Translating gives CASSAGTEKGGETQYF.